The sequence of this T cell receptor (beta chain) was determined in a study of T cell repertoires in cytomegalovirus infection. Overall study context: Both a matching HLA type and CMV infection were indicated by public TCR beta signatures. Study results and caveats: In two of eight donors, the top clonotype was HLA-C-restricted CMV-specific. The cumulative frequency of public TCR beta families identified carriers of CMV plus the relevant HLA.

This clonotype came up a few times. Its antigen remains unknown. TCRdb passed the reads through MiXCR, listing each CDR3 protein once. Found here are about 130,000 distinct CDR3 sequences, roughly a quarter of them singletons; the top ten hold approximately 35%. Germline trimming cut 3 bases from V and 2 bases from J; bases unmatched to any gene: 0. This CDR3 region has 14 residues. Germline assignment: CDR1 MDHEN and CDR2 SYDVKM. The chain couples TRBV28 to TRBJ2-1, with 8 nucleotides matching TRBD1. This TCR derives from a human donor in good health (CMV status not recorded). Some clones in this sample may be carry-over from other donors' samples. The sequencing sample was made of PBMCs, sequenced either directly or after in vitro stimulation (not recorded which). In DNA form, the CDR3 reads TGTGCCAGCAGTTTGACAGGGGCCTACAATGAGCAGTTCTTC. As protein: CASSLTGAYNEQFF.